The 9 T cell receptor beta chains below come from one sample, sequenced in a study of shared clonotypes between healthy human individuals. The data were produced by immunoSEQ multiplex PCR, yet TCRdb's version contains in-frame clones alone and is incomplete. The sample contains about 1 million clones, around 76% of which appear only once. The sequencing sample was made of memory CD4+ T cells sorted from blood. The subset was: CD45RA-negative fraction. The receptors were gathered from a man aged 18 to 35 in good health.

The gene calls are TRBV18 and TRBJ2-7, with TRBD1 as a possible D gene (5 bases). V was clipped by 5 bases and J by 0 bases, with 8 bases between them. CDR3 length equals 13 residues. Germline CDR1 is KGHSH and CDR2 is LQKENI. CDR3 nucleotide sequence: TGTGCCAGCTCAAAGGACATCTCCTACGAGCAGTACTTC. Translated, it gives CASSKDISYEQYF.

The chain combines TRBV5-1 with TRBJ2-3; TRBD1 might be the D (6 bases). The CDR3 has 13 residues. Trimming stripped 3 bases from V and 10 bases from J, with 15 bases between. The germline V gene encodes CDR1 SGHRS and CDR2 YFSETQ. Here the CDR3 DNA reads TGCGCCAGCAGCTCGTTACAGGGTCGCTCGCAGTATTTT. Amino acids: CASSSLQGRSQYF. The entire variable domain, with the rest obtained from reference TRBV5-1 and TRBJ2-3, is as follows: KAGVTQTPRYLIKTRGQQVTLSCSPISGHRSVSWYQQTPGQGLQFLFEYFSETQRNKGNFPGRFSGRQFSNSRSEMNVSTLELGDSALYLCASSSLQGRSQYFGPGTRLTVL.

This clone was seen a single time. CDR3 loop: CASSGTGVSPLHF. CDR3 coding DNA: TGTGCCAGCAGCGGGACAGGGGTATCACCCCTCCACTTT. This chain links TRBV28 with TRBJ1-6; 10 nucleotides line up with TRBD1. In germline, CDR1 is MDHEN, CDR2 SYDVKM. The CDR3 sequence is 13 residues long. V lost 6 bases, J lost 10 bases, and 3 bases stayed unmatched.

This clone was seen more than once but under ten times. V and J are TRBV4-1 and TRBJ1-2; D gene uncertain. CDR3 size: 14 residues. Germline V gene sequence: CDR1 MGHRA, CDR2 YSYEKL. V shed 7 bases and J shed 4 bases, with 16 bases lying between them. This CDR3 reads CASIPGRRSYGYTF. The CDR3, as DNA: TGCGCCAGCATCCCCGGTCGCAGATCCTATGGCTACACCTTC.

The V gene is TRBV11-2, the J gene TRBJ2-2; 8 bases fit TRBD2. Unmatched junction bases numbered 14, after V lost 0 bases and J lost 5 bases. This CDR3 is 19 amino acids long. CDR1 is SGHAT, CDR2 FQNNGV, per germline. CDR3 in amino acids: CASSLDLSAGGFRTGELFF. CDR3 sequence (DNA): TGTGCCAGCAGCTTAGACCTTAGCGCGGGGGGCTTTCGGACCGGGGAGCTGTTTTTT.

V is TRBV5-4 and J is TRBJ2-4; perhaps TRBD1 as D (6 bases). This CDR3 contains 16 residues. The germline V gene has CDR1 SGHNT and CDR2 YYREEE (reference sequence). V shed 3 bases and J shed 3 bases, with 16 bases lying between them. The CDR3 reads CASSSGVGAGKNIQYF. The DNA of the CDR3 is TGTGCCAGCAGCTCCGGGGTGGGGGCCGGCAAAAACATTCAGTACTTC.

This clone was observed at least ten times. Sequence at one end of the junction differs from germline and may be a read error. V usage is TRBV7-7 and J usage is TRBJ2-2; D is unresolved. Germline lookup yields CDR1 SSHAT and CDR2 FNYEAQ (reference sequence). The CDR3 runs to 14 residues. CDR3 in amino acids: CASSSQSNTGELFF. The CDR3 DNA sequence: TGTGCTAGCAGCTCTCAATCGAACACCGGGGAGCTGTTTTTT.

This chain joins TRBV15 and TRBJ2-1; D is possibly TRBD1 (6 bases). CDR3 length: 16 residues. The germline gives CDR1 LNHNV, CDR2 YYDKDF (reference sequence). V was clipped by 2 bases and J by 0 bases, with 11 bases between them. CDR3 bases: TGTGCCACCAGCAGAACCACAGGGCCCTCCTACAATGAGCAGTTCTTC. It encodes CATSRTTGPSYNEQFF.

This clone was recorded only once. The J gene is TRBJ2-1, the V gene TRBV11-2; D not certain. Trimming shortened V by 1 base and J by 5 bases, and 6 bases separated the two germline ends. Germline CDR1 reads SGHAT; CDR2 reads FQNNGV. The length of the CDR3 is 13 residues. The CDR3 DNA reads as TGTGCCAGCAGCTTAGTCATAGACAATGAGCAGTTCTTC. Translated: CASSLVIDNEQFF.